This is a list of T cell receptor beta chains from one sample in a study of CD8 T cells in ankylosing spondylitis. TCRdb recomputed calls from the 5' RACE reads with MiXCR, one row per CDR3 protein. The sample holds roughly 400,000 distinct CDR3 sequences; about a fifth are singletons and the top ten take about a sixth. The source material was blood, either unsorted or a sorted T cell fraction (not recorded which). These receptors came from a male donor with ankylosing spondylitis. Each CDR3 is given with its conserved first and last residue. D genes are given only for firm matches. Some rows have no size entry. The others give once, few or many, or a class for an expanded clone.

J,D,V,size,CDR3,DNA
TRBJ2-1,NA,TRBV4-2,many,CASSPLGISSYNEQFF,TGTGCCAGCAGCCCCCTAGGCATTAGCTCCTACAATGAGCAGTTCTTC
TRBJ2-3,TRBD1,TRBV30,few,CAWSVITGAQYF,TGTGCCTGGAGTGTTATAACAGGGGCGCAGTATTTT
TRBJ1-1,NA,TRBV10-2,few,CASSGTRGSGTEAFF,TGCGCCAGCAGTGGAACAAGGGGGAGTGGCACTGAAGCTTTCTTT
TRBJ2-3,NA,TRBV25-1,NA,CASSKHSPGSDTQYF,TGTGCCAGCAGTAAACACTCTCCAGGGAGCGATACGCAGTATTTT
TRBJ2-3,TRBD2,TRBV20-1,few,CSAEGETSGRAATDTQYF,TGCAGTGCAGAGGGGGAAACTAGCGGGAGGGCCGCCACAGATACGCAGTATTTT
TRBJ1-5,NA,TRBV7-2,few,CASSQPDQPQHF,TGTGCCAGCAGCCAACCGGATCAGCCCCAGCATTTT
TRBJ2-7,TRBD2,TRBV7-2,few,CASSLVAGTRTYEQYF,TGTGCCAGCAGCTTAGTGGCCGGGACTAGAACCTACGAGCAGTACTTC
TRBJ1-6,NA,TRBV20-1,NA,CSARVVKGLHF,TGCAGTGCTAGAGTCGTGAAGGGCCTCCACTTT
TRBJ2-2,TRBD1,TRBV10-3,few,CAISEPRTGPTGELFF,TGTGCCATCAGTGAGCCGCGGACAGGGCCCACCGGGGAGCTGTTTTTT
TRBJ2-5,NA,TRBV7-8,few,CASSSDSWGQETQYF,TGTGCCAGCAGCTCCGATTCTTGGGGGCAGGAGACCCAGTACTTC
TRBJ2-1,TRBD1,TRBV10-3,few,CAISAGQDPLNEQFF,TGTGCCATCAGTGCTGGACAGGATCCCTTGAATGAGCAGTTCTTC
TRBJ1-1,NA,TRBV14,few,CASSRDRYTEAFF,TGTGCCAGCAGCCGAGACAGGTACACTGAAGCTTTCTTT
TRBJ2-7,NA,TRBV18,NA,CASSPPGTGREQYF,TGTGCCAGCTCACCCCCGGGAACGGGTAGGGAGCAGTACTTC
TRBJ2-7,NA,TRBV7-2,few,CASSPGTPKVFLEQYF,TGTGCCAGCAGCCCGGGGACTCCGAAGGTATTTCTAGAGCAGTACTTC
TRBJ2-5,TRBD1,TRBV11-2,NA,CASSATGGRGQETQYF,TGTGCCAGCAGCGCCACAGGGGGTAGGGGTCAAGAGACCCAGTACTTC
TRBJ1-4,NA,TRBV3-1,few,CASSQGRNEKLFF,TGTGCCAGCAGCCAAGGACGGAATGAAAAACTGTTTTTT
TRBJ2-2,NA,TRBV5-1,few,CASMEQIFNTGELFF,TGCGCCAGCATGGAACAGATTTTTAACACCGGGGAGCTGTTTTTT